This T cell receptor (beta chain) was captured in a study of cytomegalovirus exposure and HLA in healthy donors. Regarding the study as a whole: Rare sequences made up most TCRs, while some public TCRs were found in many donors. The study labeled about 160 TCR beta chains cytomegalovirus-associated.

Only a few counts were recorded for this clone. Its antigen is not known. Data came from immunoSEQ multiplex PCR; TCRdb stores just in-frame clones and leaves some out. Among 150,000 to 200,000 clones, approximately 86% were seen once, and the ten largest hold approximately 2.3%. The source is a man between 25 and 39 years old in good health and CMV-seropositive. The sample consisted of PBMCs.

The CDR3 spells CASSEIGGTNIQYF. The CDR3 DNA is TGTGCCAGCAGTGAAATAGGAGGGACAAACATTCAGTACTTC. This chain links TRBV6-1 with TRBJ2-4, with D maybe TRBD2 (6 bases). Deletions cut 2 bases from V and 6 bases from J, with 11 bases between. CDR1 and CDR2 from the germline V gene are MNHNS and SASEGT. There are 14 residues in the CDR3.